The 10 T cell receptor beta chains listed next were all sequenced from one sample in a study of OX40 agonist ivuxolimab in advanced cancers. Library generation was performed with the immunoSEQ multiplex PCR assay. Imported from immuneACCESS, the table was reduced by TCRdb to in-frame sequences with V and J called. These copies leave out some clones; in studies compared against another copy, an unresolved V gene accounts for under half, and the cause of the remainder is not known. Here the sample has approximately 11,000 clones; approximately 75% occur a single time. The biggest ten clones account for around 15% of the sample. Source: CD4+ or CD8+ T cells sorted from blood, taken in a trial of the OX40 agonist ivuxolimab. The receptors were sampled from an adult with an advanced solid tumor such as melanoma, head and neck, liver or kidney cancer.

This clone is medium-sized (0.01 to 0.1%) within its sample. CDR3 DNA: TGTGCCAGCAGCCCTGGGGCCTATGGCTACACCTTC. Protein sequence: CASSPGAYGYTF. The rearrangement joins TRBV5-6 to TRBJ1-2, with TRBD1 as a possible D gene (5 bases). This CDR3 comprises 12 residues. Germline CDR1 and CDR2: SGHDT and YYEEEE. V lost 4 bases, J lost 4 bases, and 8 bases lay in between.

The chain has TRBV7-8 and TRBJ1-1, with 11 bases identical to TRBD1. Germline V gene lookup returns CDR1 SGHVS and CDR2 FQNEAQ. Losses at the gene ends were 3 bases for V and 3 bases for J; bases not matched to a gene: 3. This CDR3 comprises 15 residues. CDR3 sequence (DNA): TGTGCCAGCAGCTTCGGACAGGGGGCTTACACTGAAGCTTTCTTT. The encoded protein is CASSFGQGAYTEAFF.

This clone occurred a few times. The chain is built from TRBV5-4 and TRBJ1-5; no clear D. In germline, CDR1 is SGHNT, CDR2 YYREEE (reference sequence). The CDR3 runs 13 residues. The ends were cut back, 0 bases at V and 6 bases at J, with 7 bases in the middle. The CDR3: CASSLAGGQPQHF. The CDR3 nucleotides read TGTGCCAGCAGCTTGGCAGGTGGTCAGCCCCAGCATTTT.

On this clone itself: The junction departs from germline at one end; a sequencing error may be responsible. The chain uses TRBV6-1 and TRBJ2-5; 9 positions match TRBD1. The CDR3 spans 17 residues. Germline values: CDR1 MNHNS, CDR2 SASEGT. CDR3: CASSDPDRGRYQETQYF. In nucleotides, the CDR3 is TGTGCCAGCAGTGACCCGGACAGGGGCCGATACCAAGAAACCCAGTACTTC.

The genes are TRBV4-2 and TRBJ2-7; TRBD2 matches at 9 bases. This CDR3 has 16 amino acids. CDR1 is LGHNA and CDR2 is YNFKEQ in the germline V gene. V lost 0 bases, J lost 2 bases, and 5 bases stayed unmatched. CDR3 protein: CASSQEATSGTYEQYF. In DNA form, the CDR3 reads TGTGCCAGCAGCCAAGAGGCGACTAGCGGTACCTACGAGCAGTACTTC.

This chain uses TRBV6-4 with TRBJ2-3; D possibly corresponds to TRBD2 (5 bases). This CDR3 region has 16 residues. Trimming removed 2 bases at V and 4 bases at J, with 16 bases between. Germline V gives CDR1 MRHNA, CDR2 SNTAGT. CDR3 loop: CASSDVGSSGSDTQYF. The DNA of the CDR3 is TGTGCCAGCAGTGACGTGGGGTCCTCGGGATCAGATACGCAGTATTTT.

J is TRBJ2-3 and V is TRBV28; no definite D call. The CDR3 covers 13 residues. The germline CDR1 and CDR2 sequences are MDHEN and SYDVKM. V dropped 10 bases and J dropped 2 bases, with 13 bases sitting between them. The CDR3 protein is CATNDGTTDTQYF. For the CDR3, the DNA is TGTGCCACCAACGACGGAACCACAGATACGCAGTATTTT.

This chain connects TRBV30 to TRBJ2-6, with 8 bases identical to TRBD1. The junction had 2 bases not matched to a gene; V was cut back by 5 bases and J by 2 bases. The CDR3 consists of 14 residues. The germline V gene has CDR1 GTSNPN and CDR2 SVGIG (reference sequence). CDR3 in amino acids: CAWQGAAGANVLTF. CDR3 DNA: TGTGCCTGGCAGGGGGCAGCTGGGGCCAACGTCCTGACTTTC.

The chain employs TRBV23-1 and TRBJ2-2; the D is unclear. TRBV23-1 is noted as an ORF with a role that remains uncertain. The CDR3 spans 12 residues. V dropped 7 bases and J dropped 6 bases, with 9 bases sitting between them. The CDR3 DNA reads as TGCGCCAGCAACTCTCGGGCCGGGGAGCTGTTTTTT. It translates to CASNSRAGELFF.

By sample share, this clone is large. The chain joins TRBV11-2 to TRBJ2-6; 10 bases map to TRBD1. Losses at the gene ends were 5 bases for V and 11 bases for J; bases not matched to a gene: 9. CDR3 length: 15 amino acids. Looked up from germline, CDR1 is SGHAT and CDR2 is FQNNGV. The DNA for the CDR3 is TGTGCCAGCAGCCTTGGACAGGGGGGTTTGTACGTCCTGACTTTC. Amino acids: CASSLGQGGLYVLTF.